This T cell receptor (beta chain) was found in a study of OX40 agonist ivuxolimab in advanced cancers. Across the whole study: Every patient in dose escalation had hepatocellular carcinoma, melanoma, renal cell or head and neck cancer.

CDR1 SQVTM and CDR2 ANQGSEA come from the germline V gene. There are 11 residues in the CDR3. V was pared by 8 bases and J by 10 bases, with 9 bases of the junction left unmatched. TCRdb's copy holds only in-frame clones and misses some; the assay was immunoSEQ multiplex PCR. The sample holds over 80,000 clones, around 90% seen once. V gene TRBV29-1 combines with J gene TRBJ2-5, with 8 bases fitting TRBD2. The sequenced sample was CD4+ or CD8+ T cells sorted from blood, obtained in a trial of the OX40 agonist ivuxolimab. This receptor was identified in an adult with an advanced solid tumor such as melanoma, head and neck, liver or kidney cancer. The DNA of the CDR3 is TGCAGCCAAACTAGCGGTCGGGACCAGTACTTC. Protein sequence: CSQTSGRDQYF.